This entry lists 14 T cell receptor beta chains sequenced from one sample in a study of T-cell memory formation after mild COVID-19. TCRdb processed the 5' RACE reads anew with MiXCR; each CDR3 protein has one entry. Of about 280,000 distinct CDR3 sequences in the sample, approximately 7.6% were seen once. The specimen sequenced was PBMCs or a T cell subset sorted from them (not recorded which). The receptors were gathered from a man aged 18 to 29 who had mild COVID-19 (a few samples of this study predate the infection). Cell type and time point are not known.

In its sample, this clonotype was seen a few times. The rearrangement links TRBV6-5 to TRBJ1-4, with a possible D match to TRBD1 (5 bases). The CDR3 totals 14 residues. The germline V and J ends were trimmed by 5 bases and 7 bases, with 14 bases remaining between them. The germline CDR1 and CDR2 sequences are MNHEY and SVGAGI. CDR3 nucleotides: TGTGCCAGCAGTCCGGCCGGGGGGATTGAAAAACTGTTTTTT. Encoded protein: CASSPAGGIEKLFF.

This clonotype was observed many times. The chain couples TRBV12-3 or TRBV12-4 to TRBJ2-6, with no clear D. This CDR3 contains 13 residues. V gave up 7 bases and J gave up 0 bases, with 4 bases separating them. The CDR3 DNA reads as TGTGCCAGCACCCCCTCTGGGGCCAACGTCCTGACTTTC. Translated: CASTPSGANVLTF.

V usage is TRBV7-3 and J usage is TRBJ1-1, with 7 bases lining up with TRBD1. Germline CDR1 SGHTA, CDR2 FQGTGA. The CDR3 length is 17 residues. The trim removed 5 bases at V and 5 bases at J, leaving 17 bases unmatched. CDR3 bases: TGTGCCAGCAGCCAACCCGAAGGGACAGCCCAGGGTACTGAAGCTTTCTTT. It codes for CASSQPEGTAQGTEAFF.

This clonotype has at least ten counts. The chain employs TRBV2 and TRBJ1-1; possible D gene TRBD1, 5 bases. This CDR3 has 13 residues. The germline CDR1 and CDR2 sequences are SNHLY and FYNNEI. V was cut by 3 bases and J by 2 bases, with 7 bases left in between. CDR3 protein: CASSEGPNTEAFF. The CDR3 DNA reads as TGTGCCAGCAGTGAGGGGCCTAACACTGAAGCTTTCTTT.

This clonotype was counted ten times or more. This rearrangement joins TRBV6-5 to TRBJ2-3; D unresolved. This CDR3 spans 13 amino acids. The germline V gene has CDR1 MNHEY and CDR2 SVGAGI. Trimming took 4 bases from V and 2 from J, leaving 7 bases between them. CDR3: CASSSSLTDTQYF. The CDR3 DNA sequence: TGTGCCAGCAGTTCTAGTCTCACAGATACGCAGTATTTT.

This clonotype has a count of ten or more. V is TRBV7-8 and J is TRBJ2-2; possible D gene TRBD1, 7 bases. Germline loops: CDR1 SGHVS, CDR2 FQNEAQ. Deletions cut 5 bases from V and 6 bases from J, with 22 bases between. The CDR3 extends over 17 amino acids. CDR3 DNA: TGTGCCAGCAGCAACAACGACAGGGAGGTAGTGGCCGGGGAGCTGTTTTTT. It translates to CASSNNDREVVAGELFF.

CDR3 bases: TGTGCCAGCAGCCGAGACTGGACAGGGGGACTAACAGATACGCAGTATTTT. Its protein product is CASSRDWTGGLTDTQYF. The chain employs TRBV11-2 and TRBJ2-3; 10 nucleotides line up with TRBD1. Germline values: CDR1 SGHAT, CDR2 FQNNGV. The CDR3 totals 17 residues. With V trimmed by 5 bases and J by 3 bases, 11 bases remained unmatched.

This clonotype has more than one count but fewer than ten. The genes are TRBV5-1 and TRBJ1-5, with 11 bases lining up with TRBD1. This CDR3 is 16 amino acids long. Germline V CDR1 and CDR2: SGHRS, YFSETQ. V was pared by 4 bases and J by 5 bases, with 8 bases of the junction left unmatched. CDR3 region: CASSLGQGGFHQPQHF. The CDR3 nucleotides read TGCGCCAGCAGCCTGGGACAGGGGGGATTTCATCAGCCCCAGCATTTT.

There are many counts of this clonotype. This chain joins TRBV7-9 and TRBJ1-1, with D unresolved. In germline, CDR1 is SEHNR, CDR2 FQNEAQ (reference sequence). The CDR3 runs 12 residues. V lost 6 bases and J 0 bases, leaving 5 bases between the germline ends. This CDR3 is CASSFVNTEAFF. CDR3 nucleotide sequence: TGTGCCAGCAGTTTCGTGAACACTGAAGCTTTCTTT.

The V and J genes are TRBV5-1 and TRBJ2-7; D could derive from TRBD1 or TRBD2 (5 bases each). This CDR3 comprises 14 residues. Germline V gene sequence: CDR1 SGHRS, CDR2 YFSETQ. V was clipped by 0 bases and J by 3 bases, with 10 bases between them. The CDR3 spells CASSLGGRIYEQYF. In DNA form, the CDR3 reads TGCGCCAGCAGCTTGGGGGGACGGATCTACGAGCAGTACTTC.

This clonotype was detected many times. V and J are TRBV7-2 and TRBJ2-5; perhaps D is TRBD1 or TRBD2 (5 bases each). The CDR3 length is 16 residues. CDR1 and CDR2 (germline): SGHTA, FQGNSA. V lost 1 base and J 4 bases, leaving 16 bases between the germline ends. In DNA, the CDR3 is TGTGCCAGCAGCTTAGGAAGGGACGCGTGGGGAGAGACCCAGTACTTC. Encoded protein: CASSLGRDAWGETQYF.

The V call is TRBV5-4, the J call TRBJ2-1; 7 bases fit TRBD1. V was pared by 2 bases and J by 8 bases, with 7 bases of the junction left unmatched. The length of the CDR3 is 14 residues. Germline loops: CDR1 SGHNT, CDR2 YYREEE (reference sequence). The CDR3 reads CASSFDRVSDEQFF. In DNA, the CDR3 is TGTGCCAGCAGCTTCGACAGGGTTTCCGATGAGCAGTTCTTC.

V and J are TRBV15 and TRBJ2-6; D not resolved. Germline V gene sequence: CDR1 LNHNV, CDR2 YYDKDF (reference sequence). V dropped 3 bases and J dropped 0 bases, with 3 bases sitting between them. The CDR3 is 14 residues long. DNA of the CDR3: TGTGCCACCAGCAGGGGCTCTGGGGCCAACGTCCTGACTTTC. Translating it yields CATSRGSGANVLTF. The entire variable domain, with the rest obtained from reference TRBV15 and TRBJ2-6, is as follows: DAMVIQNPRYQVTQFGKPVTLSCSQTLNHNVMYWYQQKSSQAPKLLFHYYDKDFNNEADTPDNFQSRRPNTSFCFLDIRSPGLGDTAMYLCATSRGSGANVLTFGAGSRLTVL.

Written as DNA, the CDR3 is TGTGCCAGCAGTCGACAGGCGACAGGGATGTCAGATACGCAGTATTTT. As protein: CASSRQATGMSDTQYF. This chain links TRBV6-6 with TRBJ2-3, with 7 bases aligning to TRBD1. This CDR3 comprises 16 residues. The V and J ends lost 5 bases and 4 bases, in that order; junction bases with no gene match: 12. CDR1 is MNHNY, CDR2 SVGAGI, per germline (reference sequence).